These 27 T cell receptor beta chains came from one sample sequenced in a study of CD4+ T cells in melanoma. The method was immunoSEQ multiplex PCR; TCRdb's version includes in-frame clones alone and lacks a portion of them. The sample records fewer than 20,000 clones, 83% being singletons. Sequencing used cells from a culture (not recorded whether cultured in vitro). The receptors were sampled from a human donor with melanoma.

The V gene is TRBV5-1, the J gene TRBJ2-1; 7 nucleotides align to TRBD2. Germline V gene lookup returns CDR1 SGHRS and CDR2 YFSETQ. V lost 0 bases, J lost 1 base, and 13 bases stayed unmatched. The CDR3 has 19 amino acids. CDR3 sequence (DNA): TGCGCCAGCAGCTTGGAACCTAGCGGCCCCGCCTTTTCCTACAATGAGCAGTTCTTC. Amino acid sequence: CASSLEPSGPAFSYNEQFF.

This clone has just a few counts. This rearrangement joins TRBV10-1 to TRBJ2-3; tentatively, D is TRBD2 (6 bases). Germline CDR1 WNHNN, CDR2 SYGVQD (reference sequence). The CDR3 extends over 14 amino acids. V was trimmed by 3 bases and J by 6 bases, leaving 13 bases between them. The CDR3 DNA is TGCGCCAGCAGTGATAGTCGGGGGAGCGATACGCAGTATTTT. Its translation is CASSDSRGSDTQYF.

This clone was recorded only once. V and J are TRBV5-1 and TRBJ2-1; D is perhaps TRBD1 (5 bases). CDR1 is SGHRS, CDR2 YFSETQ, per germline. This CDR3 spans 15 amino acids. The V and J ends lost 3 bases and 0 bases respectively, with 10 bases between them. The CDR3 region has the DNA TGCGCCAGCAGCTATAGGGGCGTCTCCTACAATGAGCAGTTCTTC. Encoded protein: CASSYRGVSYNEQFF.

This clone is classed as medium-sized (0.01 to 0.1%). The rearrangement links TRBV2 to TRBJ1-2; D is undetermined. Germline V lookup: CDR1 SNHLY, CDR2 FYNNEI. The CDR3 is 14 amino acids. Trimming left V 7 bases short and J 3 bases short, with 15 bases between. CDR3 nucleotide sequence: TGTGCCAGCACCCCACTCGAGGGTTACTATGGCTACACCTTC. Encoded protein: CASTPLEGYYGYTF.

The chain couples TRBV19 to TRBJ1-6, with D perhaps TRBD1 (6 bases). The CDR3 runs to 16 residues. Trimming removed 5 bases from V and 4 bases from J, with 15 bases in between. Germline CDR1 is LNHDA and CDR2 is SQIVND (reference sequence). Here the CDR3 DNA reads TGTGCCAGTAGTCGGGGGGCGCCGAGGTATAATTCACCCCTCCACTTT. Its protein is CASSRGAPRYNSPLHF.

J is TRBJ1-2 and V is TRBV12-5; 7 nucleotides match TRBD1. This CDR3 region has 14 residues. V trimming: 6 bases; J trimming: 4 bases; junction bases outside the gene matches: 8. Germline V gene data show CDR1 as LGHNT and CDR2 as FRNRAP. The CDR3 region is CASGTDREIYGYTF. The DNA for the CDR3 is TGTGCTAGTGGGACCGACAGGGAGATCTATGGCTACACCTTC.

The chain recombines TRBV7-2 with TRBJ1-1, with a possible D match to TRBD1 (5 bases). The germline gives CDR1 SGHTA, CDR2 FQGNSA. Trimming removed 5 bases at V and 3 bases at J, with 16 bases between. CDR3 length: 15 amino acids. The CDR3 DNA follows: TGTGCCAGCAGCCTAGTGAAGGGGTTCGACACTGAAGCTTTCTTT. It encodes CASSLVKGFDTEAFF.

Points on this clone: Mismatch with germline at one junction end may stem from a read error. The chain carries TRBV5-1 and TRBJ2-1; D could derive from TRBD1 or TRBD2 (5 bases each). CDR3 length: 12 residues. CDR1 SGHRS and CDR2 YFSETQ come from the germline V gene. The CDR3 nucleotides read TGCGCCAGCAGCTTGGGCGAGGGGACCTTTCTCTTC. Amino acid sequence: CASSLGEGTFLF.

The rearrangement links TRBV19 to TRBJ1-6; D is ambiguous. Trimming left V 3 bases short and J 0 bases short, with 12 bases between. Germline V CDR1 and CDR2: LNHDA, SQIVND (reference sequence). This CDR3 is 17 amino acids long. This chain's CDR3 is CASSMRTGSSYNSPLHF. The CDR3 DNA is TGTGCCAGTAGTATGAGGACCGGGAGCTCCTATAATTCACCCCTCCACTTT.

CDR3 in amino acids: CASRQDYNSPLHF. The CDR3 DNA reads as TGTGCCAGCAGACAGGACTATAATTCACCCCTCCACTTT. V usage is TRBV6-6 and J usage is TRBJ1-6; D possibly corresponds to TRBD1 (5 bases). The CDR3 consists of 13 residues. The germline V gene has CDR1 MNHNY and CDR2 SVGAGI (reference sequence). Trimming removed 6 bases at V and 3 bases at J, with 6 bases between.

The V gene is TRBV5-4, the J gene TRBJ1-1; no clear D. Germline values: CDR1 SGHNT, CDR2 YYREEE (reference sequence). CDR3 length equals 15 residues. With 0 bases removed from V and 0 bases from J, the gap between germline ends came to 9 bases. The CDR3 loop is CASSLEAAMNTEAFF. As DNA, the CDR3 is TGTGCCAGCAGCTTGGAGGCAGCCATGAACACTGAAGCTTTCTTT.

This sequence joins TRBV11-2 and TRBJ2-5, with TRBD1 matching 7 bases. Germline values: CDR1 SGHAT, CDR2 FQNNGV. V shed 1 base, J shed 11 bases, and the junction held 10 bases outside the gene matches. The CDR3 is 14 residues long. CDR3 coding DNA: TGTGCCAGCAGCTTAGGACAGGGTAAAATGATGCAGTACTTC. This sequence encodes CASSLGQGKMMQYF.

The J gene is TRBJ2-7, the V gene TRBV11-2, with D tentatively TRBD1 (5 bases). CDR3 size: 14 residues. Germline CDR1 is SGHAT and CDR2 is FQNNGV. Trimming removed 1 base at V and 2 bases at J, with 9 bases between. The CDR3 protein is CASSLGQHTYEQYF. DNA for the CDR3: TGTGCCAGCAGCTTAGGACAGCACACCTACGAGCAGTACTTC.

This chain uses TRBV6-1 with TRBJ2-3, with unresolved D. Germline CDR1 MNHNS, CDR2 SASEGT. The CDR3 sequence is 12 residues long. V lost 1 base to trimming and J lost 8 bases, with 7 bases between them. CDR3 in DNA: TGTGCCAGCAGTGAAGAGCCCCCTACGCAGTATTTT. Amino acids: CASSEEPPTQYF.

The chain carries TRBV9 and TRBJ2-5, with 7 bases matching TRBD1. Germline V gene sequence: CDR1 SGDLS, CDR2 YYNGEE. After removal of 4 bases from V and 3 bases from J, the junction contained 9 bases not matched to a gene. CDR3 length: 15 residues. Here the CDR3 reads CASSTGYGTEETQYF. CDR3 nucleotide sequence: TGTGCCAGCAGCACCGGGTACGGGACAGAAGAGACCCAGTACTTC.

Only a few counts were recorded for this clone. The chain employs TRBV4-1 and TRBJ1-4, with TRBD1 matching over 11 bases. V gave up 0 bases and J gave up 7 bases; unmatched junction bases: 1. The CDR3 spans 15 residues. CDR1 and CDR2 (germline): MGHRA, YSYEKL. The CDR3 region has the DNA TGCGCCAGCAGCCAAGACGGGACAGGGGGTGAAAAACTGTTTTTT. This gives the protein CASSQDGTGGEKLFF.

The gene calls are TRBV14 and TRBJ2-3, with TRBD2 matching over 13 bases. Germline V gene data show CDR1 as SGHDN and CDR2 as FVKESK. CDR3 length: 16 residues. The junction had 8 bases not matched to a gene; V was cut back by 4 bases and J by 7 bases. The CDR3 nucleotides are TGTGCCAGCAGCCCGCCCGGACTAGCGGGGGCCTATACGCAGTATTTT. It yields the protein CASSPPGLAGAYTQYF.

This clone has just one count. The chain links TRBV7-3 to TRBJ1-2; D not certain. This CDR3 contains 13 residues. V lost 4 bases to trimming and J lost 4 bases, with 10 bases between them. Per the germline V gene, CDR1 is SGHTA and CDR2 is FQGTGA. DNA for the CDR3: TGTGCCAGCAGCTCGCAGCAAGGCTATGGCTACACCTTC. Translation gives CASSSQQGYGYTF.

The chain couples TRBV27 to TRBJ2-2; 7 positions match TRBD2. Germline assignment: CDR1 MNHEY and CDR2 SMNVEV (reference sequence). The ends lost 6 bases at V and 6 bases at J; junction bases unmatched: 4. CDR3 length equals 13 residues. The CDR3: CASSLAGAGELFF. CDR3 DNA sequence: TGTGCCAGCAGCTTGGCGGGGGCCGGGGAGCTGTTTTTT.

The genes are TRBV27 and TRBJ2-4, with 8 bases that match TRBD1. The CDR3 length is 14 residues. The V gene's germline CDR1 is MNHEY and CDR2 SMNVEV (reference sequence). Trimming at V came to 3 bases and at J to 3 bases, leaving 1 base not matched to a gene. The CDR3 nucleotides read TGTGCCAGCAGTTTCACAGGGGGCAAAAACATTCAGTACTTC. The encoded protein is CASSFTGGKNIQYF.

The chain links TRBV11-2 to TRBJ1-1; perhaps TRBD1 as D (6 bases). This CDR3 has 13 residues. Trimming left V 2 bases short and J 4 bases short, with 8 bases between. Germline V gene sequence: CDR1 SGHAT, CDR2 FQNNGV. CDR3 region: CASSLRGSTEAFF. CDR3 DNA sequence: TGTGCCAGCAGCTTAAGGGGGTCCACTGAAGCTTTCTTT.

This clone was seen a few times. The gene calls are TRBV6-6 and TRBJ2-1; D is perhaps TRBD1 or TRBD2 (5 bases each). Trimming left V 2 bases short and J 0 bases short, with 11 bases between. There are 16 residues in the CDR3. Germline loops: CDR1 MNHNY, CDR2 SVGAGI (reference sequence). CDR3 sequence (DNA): TGTGCCAGCAGTTACCCGGGGACCCGCTCCTACAATGAGCAGTTCTTC. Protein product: CASSYPGTRSYNEQFF.

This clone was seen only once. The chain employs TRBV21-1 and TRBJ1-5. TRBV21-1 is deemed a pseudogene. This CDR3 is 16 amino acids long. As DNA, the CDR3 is TGTGCCAGCAGCTGCTCAGAAGGTTATAGCAATCAGCCCCAGCATTTT. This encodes CASSCSEGYSNQPQHF.

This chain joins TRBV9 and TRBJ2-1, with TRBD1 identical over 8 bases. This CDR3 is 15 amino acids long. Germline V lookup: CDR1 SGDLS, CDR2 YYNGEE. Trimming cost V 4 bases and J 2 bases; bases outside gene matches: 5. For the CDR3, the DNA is TGTGCCAGCAGCCTTGACAGGGGTACCTACAATGAGCAGTTCTTC. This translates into CASSLDRGTYNEQFF.

CDR3 region: CASSATRTETQYF. CDR3 sequence (DNA): TGTGCCAGCAGTGCTACTAGAACGGAGACCCAGTACTTC. J is TRBJ2-5 and V is TRBV6-5; D perhaps matches TRBD2 (5 bases). Between the trimmed V and J ends, which lost 5 bases and 5 bases, there was a span of 12 bases. The CDR3 is 13 residues long. CDR1 and CDR2 (germline): MNHEY, SVGAGI.

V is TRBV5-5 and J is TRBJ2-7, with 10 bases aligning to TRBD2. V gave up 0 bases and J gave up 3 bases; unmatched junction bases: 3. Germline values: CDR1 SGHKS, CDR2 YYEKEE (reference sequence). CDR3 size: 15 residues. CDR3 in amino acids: CASSLGPSGGYEQYF. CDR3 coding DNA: TGTGCCAGCAGCTTGGGGCCTAGCGGGGGCTACGAGCAGTACTTC.

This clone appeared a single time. In DNA form, the CDR3 reads TGTGCCAGCTCACCAAAAACAGGGGGGAACACTGAAGCTTTCTTT. Amino acids: CASSPKTGGNTEAFF. The chain carries TRBV18 and TRBJ1-1; 8 positions match TRBD1. Per the germline V gene, CDR1 is KGHSH and CDR2 is LQKENI. The CDR3 loop spans 15 amino acids. With V trimmed by 2 bases and J by 1 base, 3 bases remained unmatched.